One sample yielded the 31 T cell receptor beta chains listed below, sequenced in a study of neurological immune-mediated disorders. TCRdb independently ran MiXCR on the 5' RACE reads; one entry per CDR3 protein. Seen here are under 90,000 distinct CDR3 sequences, about a tenth observed once, and the top ten hold about 2%. The specimen sequenced was PBMCs. The receptors were sampled from a man aged 40-49 years in good health.

This clonotype has only a few counts. The gene calls are TRBV6-1 and TRBJ2-1; a possible D gene is TRBD2 (5 bases). Deletions cut 4 bases from V and 8 bases from J, with 21 bases between. Germline V gives CDR1 MNHNS, CDR2 SASEGT. This CDR3 has 16 amino acids. This chain's CDR3 is CASSGRGREKKDEQFF. CDR3 nucleotides: TGTGCCAGCAGTGGCCGGGGAAGAGAAAAAAAGGATGAGCAGTTCTTC.

This clonotype was found many times. The chain combines TRBV28 with TRBJ1-2; no definite D call. Germline CDR1 and CDR2: MDHEN and SYDVKM. Trimming pared 3 bases from V and 11 bases from J, leaving 22 bases between. The CDR3 length is 15 residues. The CDR3: CASSFEGSPRVLYTF. CDR3 DNA: TGTGCCAGCAGTTTTGAGGGATCCCCTCGGGTTTTGTACACCTTC.

This clonotype has ten or more counts. This chain joins TRBV6-6 and TRBJ2-7; 7 positions agree with TRBD1. CDR1 and CDR2 from the germline V gene are MNHNY and SVGAGI (reference sequence). The V gene end was trimmed by 4 bases and the J gene end by 2 bases; junction bases not matched to a gene: 5. The CDR3 covers 14 residues. The CDR3 region is CASSSTQGPYEQYF. CDR3 nucleotide sequence: TGTGCCAGCAGTTCTACACAGGGGCCCTACGAGCAGTACTTC.

This clonotype came up many times. The genes are TRBV20-1 and TRBJ1-2; 8 bases fit TRBD1. Losses at the gene ends were 0 bases for V and 8 bases for J; bases not matched to a gene: 11. The CDR3 consists of 15 residues. Germline CDR1 reads DFQATT; CDR2 reads SNEGSKA (reference sequence). CDR3 in amino acids: CSARDSLQGGAGYTF. DNA of the CDR3: TGCAGTGCTAGAGATAGTTTACAGGGGGGCGCAGGCTACACCTTC.

This clonotype was detected once. The chain joins TRBV19 to TRBJ2-7; D gene unclear. The length of the CDR3 is 14 residues. CDR1 is LNHDA, CDR2 SQIVND, per germline (reference sequence). Trimming stripped 5 bases from V and 0 bases from J, with 11 bases between. DNA of the CDR3: TGTGCCAGTAGTCTTTTGGGTAGCTCCTACGAGCAGTACTTC. This sequence encodes CASSLLGSSYEQYF. Full variable domain (missing parts from reference TRBV19 and TRBJ2-7): DGGITQSPKYLFRKEGQNVTLSCEQNLNHDAMYWYRQDPGQGLRLIYYSQIVNDFQKGDIAEGYSVSREKKESFPLTVTSAQKNPTAFYLCASSLLGSSYEQYFGPGTRLTVT.

In this sample, this clonotype turned up a few times. The V and J genes are TRBV9 and TRBJ1-2; D is undetermined. V lost 3 bases and J lost 7, with 16 bases in between. This CDR3 has 14 residues. The germline V gene encodes CDR1 SGDLS and CDR2 YYNGEE. The CDR3 reads CASSDGTTPGGYTF. Written as DNA, the CDR3 is TGTGCCAGCAGCGACGGAACAACCCCAGGTGGCTACACCTTC. Using reference TRBV9 and TRBJ1-2 for the parts outside the CDR3, the full variable domain is DSGVTQTPKHLITATGQRVTLRCSPRSGDLSVYWYQQSLDQGLQFLIQYYNGEERAKGNILERFSAQQFPDLHSELNLSSLELGDSALYFCASSDGTTPGGYTFGSGTRLTVV.

There are many counts of this clonotype. This sequence joins TRBV5-1 and TRBJ1-2, with D perhaps TRBD1 (5 bases). CDR3 size: 14 residues. The V end lost 2 bases, the J end lost 6 bases, and 14 bases lay between the germline ends. Germline assignment: CDR1 SGHRS and CDR2 YFSETQ. This CDR3 reads CASSLPGTRDGYTF. CDR3 coding DNA: TGCGCCAGCAGCTTACCCGGGACCCGAGATGGCTACACCTTC.

This clonotype came up a few times. The CDR3 region has the DNA TGTGCCAGCAGTTTTGGTCGAACGGAGCCCCAGCATTTT. This encodes CASSFGRTEPQHF. The chain uses TRBV12-3 or TRBV12-4 and TRBJ1-5; unclear D gene. The CDR3 sequence is 13 residues long. Trimming stripped 3 bases from V and 8 bases from J, with 11 bases between.

This clonotype has at least ten counts. This sequence joins TRBV10-3 and TRBJ2-7; D could derive from TRBD1 or TRBD2 (5 bases each). Germline loops: CDR1 ENHRY, CDR2 SYGVKD. CDR3 size: 14 residues. Between the trimmed V and J ends, which lost 8 bases and 5 bases, there was a span of 19 bases. The CDR3 is CAIGEPGRSDEQYF. The CDR3 DNA is TGTGCCATCGGAGAGCCGGGACGGTCTGACGAGCAGTACTTC.

The table lists this clonotype with many counts. The chain carries TRBV6-1 and TRBJ1-1; a possible D gene is TRBD1 (5 bases). The CDR3 loop spans 11 amino acids. CDR1 MNHNS and CDR2 SASEGT come from the germline V gene. Trimming pared 7 bases from V and 6 bases from J, leaving 9 bases between. CDR3 residues: CASTGGAEAFF. Here the CDR3 DNA reads TGTGCCAGCACCGGGGGGGCTGAAGCTTTCTTT.

This clonotype occurred many times. The J gene is TRBJ1-2, the V gene TRBV29-1; tentatively, D is TRBD1 (5 bases). V shed 4 bases and J shed 3 bases, with 12 bases lying between them. The CDR3 length is 13 residues. The germline gives CDR1 SQVTM, CDR2 ANQGSEA. CDR3 amino acids: CSVGIRGDYGYTF. In DNA, the CDR3 is TGCAGCGTTGGCATACGGGGGGACTATGGCTACACCTTC.

This clonotype was observed at least ten times. The rearrangement uses TRBV9 and TRBJ1-1, with 9 bases lining up with TRBD1. The J segment lost 0 bases and the V segment lost 0 bases, leaving 3 bases of the junction unmatched. The length of the CDR3 is 16 residues. Per germline, CDR1 SGDLS and CDR2 YYNGEE. CDR3 amino acids: CASSVGGTGMNTEAFF. CDR3 bases: TGTGCCAGCAGCGTAGGAGGGACAGGGATGAACACTGAAGCTTTCTTT.

This clonotype has a count of ten or more. The CDR3 spells CASSPLRDLAKNIQYF. CDR3 nucleotide sequence: TGTGCCAGCAGCCCGCTCCGGGACCTAGCCAAAAACATTCAGTACTTC. The chain employs TRBV5-8 and TRBJ2-4; D could derive from TRBD1 or TRBD2 (5 bases each). The germline V gene encodes CDR1 SGHTS and CDR2 YDEGEE. V was shortened by 4 bases and J by 0 bases, with 14 bases between the two germline ends. CDR3 length: 16 amino acids.

This clonotype was detected a few times. V and J are TRBV29-1 and TRBJ2-5, with D tentatively TRBD1 (9 bases). The CDR3 runs 14 residues. V gave up 6 bases and J gave up 5 bases, with 19 bases separating them. Germline V CDR1 and CDR2: SQVTM, ANQGSEA. In DNA form, the CDR3 reads TGCAGCGTCGGGGGGGGACAGGGCGCGGAGACCCAGTACTTC. Translating it yields CSVGGGQGAETQYF.

This clonotype came up many times. This rearrangement joins TRBV5-1 to TRBJ1-2; D unclear. The CDR3 is made up of 15 amino acids. The V end lost 1 base, the J end lost 0 bases, and 10 bases lay between the germline ends. Germline loops: CDR1 SGHRS, CDR2 YFSETQ. The CDR3 sequence is CASSLIAGTNYGYTF. As DNA, the CDR3 is TGCGCCAGCAGCTTGATTGCCGGGACTAACTATGGCTACACCTTC.

This clonotype occurred many times. The V call is TRBV7-9, the J call TRBJ1-5; TRBD1 is a possible D gene (5 bases). The CDR3 is 14 amino acids. Germline CDR1 is SEHNR and CDR2 is FQNEAQ (reference sequence). V was shortened by 0 bases and J by 6 bases, with 9 bases between the two germline ends. The CDR3 here is CASSLAGQSQPQHF. The DNA of the CDR3 is TGTGCCAGCAGCTTAGCGGGGCAGAGTCAGCCCCAGCATTTT.

This clonotype was detected ten times or more. The chain links TRBV12-3 or TRBV12-4 to TRBJ2-3, with 9 bases fitting TRBD2. The CDR3 is 16 amino acids. With 3 bases clipped from V and 6 bases from J, the junction kept 10 bases outside the gene matches. CDR3 loop: CASSFSASGAADTQYF. CDR3 sequence (DNA): TGTGCCAGCAGTTTTTCGGCTAGCGGGGCTGCGGATACGCAGTATTTT.

About this clonotype itself: A single base separates this from a much larger clone, so it may be a read error. This chain connects TRBV7-2 to TRBJ1-2; D may be TRBD1 (6 bases). CDR1 is SGHTA and CDR2 is FQGNSA in the germline V gene. The length of the CDR3 is 14 residues. The V end was cut by 4 bases, the J end by 3 bases, with 12 bases between. This CDR3 reads CASSSRDTDYGYTF. The CDR3 nucleotides are TGTGCCAGCAGCTCCCGGGACACGGACTATGGCTACACCTTC.

This clonotype was seen at least ten times. The chain uses TRBV4-2 and TRBJ2-2; 9 bases map to TRBD1. Losses at the gene ends were 3 bases for V and 6 bases for J; bases not matched to a gene: 2. Germline CDR1 reads LGHNA; CDR2 reads YNFKEQ. The CDR3 loop spans 14 amino acids. CDR3 in amino acids: CASSHNRGPGELFF. In nucleotides, the CDR3 is TGTGCCAGCAGCCACAACAGGGGGCCCGGGGAGCTGTTTTTT.

This clonotype was found many times. V gene TRBV6-5 combines with J gene TRBJ2-3; 9 bases line up with TRBD2. From germline, CDR1 is MNHEY and CDR2 SVGAGI. CDR3 size: 16 residues. V lost 2 bases to trimming and J lost 3 bases; unmatched junction nucleotides: 6. In DNA, the CDR3 is TGTGCCAGCAGTTACGTTGCGCGGGGGGGAACAGATACGCAGTATTTT. As protein: CASSYVARGGTDTQYF.

This clonotype was observed at least ten times. The chain uses TRBV13 and TRBJ1-6; no clear D. V dropped 3 bases and J dropped 8 bases, with 8 bases sitting between them. The CDR3 runs 13 residues. Per the germline V gene, CDR1 is PRHDT and CDR2 is FYEKMQ (reference sequence). The DNA of the CDR3 is TGTGCCAGCAGCTTTAATGGTTATTCACCCCTCCACTTT. This encodes CASSFNGYSPLHF. The full variable domain, with the rest looked up from reference TRBV13 and TRBJ1-6, is AAGVIQSPRHLIKEKRETATLKCYPIPRHDTVYWYQQGPGQDPQFLISFYEKMQSDKGSIPDRFSAQQFSDYHSELNMSSLELGDSALYFCASSFNGYSPLHFGNGTRLTVT.

V gene TRBV18 combines with J gene TRBJ2-7, with 9 bases lining up with TRBD2. CDR1 is KGHSH and CDR2 is LQKENI in the germline V gene. CDR3 length equals 14 residues. J lost 6 bases, V lost 5 bases, and 8 bases had no gene match. CDR3 in DNA: TGTGCCAGCTCAGCCACCGGGACTAGCCGCGAGCAGTACTTC. Its protein is CASSATGTSREQYF.

This clonotype showed up many times. This chain joins TRBV5-1 and TRBJ2-3, with 9 nucleotides matching TRBD2. The CDR3 contains 15 residues. The junction had 8 bases not matched to a gene; V was cut back by 9 bases and J by 0 bases. Germline CDR1 is SGHRS and CDR2 is YFSETQ. As DNA, the CDR3 is TGCGCCACGCGAGTAGCGGGGGATAGCACAGATACGCAGTATTTT. It is translated as CATRVAGDSTDTQYF.

This clonotype was detected only a few times. The CDR3 sequence: CSARLAEKGNEQFF. Here the CDR3 DNA reads TGCAGTGCCCGACTAGCGGAAAAGGGGAATGAGCAGTTCTTC. The rearrangement joins TRBV20-1 to TRBJ2-1, with 9 bases aligning to TRBD2. V lost 6 bases, J lost 7 bases, and 10 bases stayed unmatched. CDR3 length equals 14 residues. CDR1 is DFQATT and CDR2 is SNEGSKA in the germline V gene (reference sequence).

Details on this clonotype: Since a much larger clone is just one base distant, this may be a read error. The rearrangement links TRBV19 to TRBJ1-2, with D unresolved. The CDR3 totals 12 residues. Germline values: CDR1 LNHDA, CDR2 SQIVND (reference sequence). DNA for the CDR3: TGTGACAGTAGTATCCGAGCCGAGGGCTACACCTTC. This translates into CDSSIRAEGYTF. Full variable domain (remainder filled in from reference TRBV19 and TRBJ1-2): DGGITQSPKYLFRKEGQNVTLSCEQNLNHDAMYWYRQDPGQGLRLIYYSQIVNDFQKGDIAEGYSVSREKKESFPLTVTSAQKNPTAFYLCDSSIRAEGYTFGSGTRLTVV.

This clonotype was seen many times. The chain links TRBV5-1 to TRBJ1-2, with unresolved D. The germline V gene has CDR1 SGHRS and CDR2 YFSETQ. The V end lost 3 bases, the J end lost 7 bases, and 16 bases lay between the germline ends. This CDR3 has 14 amino acids. CDR3 protein: CASSWTITSGGYTF. DNA of the CDR3: TGCGCCAGCAGCTGGACGATAACCTCCGGTGGCTACACCTTC.

This clonotype was seen at least ten times. The chain combines TRBV2 with TRBJ2-3; D is undetermined. The germline gives CDR1 SNHLY, CDR2 FYNNEI. This CDR3 spans 14 amino acids. The ends were cut back, 5 bases at V and 2 bases at J, with 11 bases in the middle. The CDR3 sequence: CASSLAGDTDTQYF. In DNA form, the CDR3 reads TGTGCCAGCAGTCTGGCAGGTGACACAGATACGCAGTATTTT.

CDR3 in amino acids: CASRGLAGGPNIQYF. CDR3 nucleotide sequence: TGTGCCAGCAGGGGACTAGCGGGGGGGCCTAACATTCAGTACTTC. The chain employs TRBV27 and TRBJ2-4; 16 nucleotides line up with TRBD2. V dropped 6 bases and J dropped 7; count of bases not matched to a gene: 3. The V gene's germline CDR1 is MNHEY and CDR2 SMNVEV (reference sequence). The CDR3 spans 15 residues.

This clonotype was recorded at least ten times. The chain joins TRBV5-1 to TRBJ2-1; D ambiguous. The CDR3 runs 16 residues. V was pared by 1 base and J by 1 base, with 12 bases between. Germline CDR1 SGHRS, CDR2 YFSETQ. The CDR3: CASSLSSAISYNEQFF. DNA of the CDR3: TGCGCCAGCAGCTTGTCCAGCGCAATATCCTACAATGAGCAGTTCTTC.

The gene calls are TRBV6-6 and TRBJ2-1; maybe TRBD2 (6 bases). V lost 7 bases to trimming and J lost 0 bases, with 10 bases between them. There are 14 residues in the CDR3. CDR1 is MNHNY, CDR2 SVGAGI, per germline (reference sequence). The CDR3 region is CASNRDFSYNEQFF. The CDR3 nucleotides are TGTGCCAGCAATCGGGACTTCTCCTACAATGAGCAGTTCTTC.

The chain is built from TRBV5-8 and TRBJ2-7; D gene ambiguous. From germline, CDR1 is SGHTS and CDR2 YDEGEE. The CDR3 is made up of 15 amino acids. V gave up 1 base and J gave up 5 bases, with 16 bases separating them. In DNA form, the CDR3 reads TGTGCCAGCAGCTTGCCCGGAAGCTCCTACAACGAGCAGTACTTC. Residues: CASSLPGSSYNEQYF.